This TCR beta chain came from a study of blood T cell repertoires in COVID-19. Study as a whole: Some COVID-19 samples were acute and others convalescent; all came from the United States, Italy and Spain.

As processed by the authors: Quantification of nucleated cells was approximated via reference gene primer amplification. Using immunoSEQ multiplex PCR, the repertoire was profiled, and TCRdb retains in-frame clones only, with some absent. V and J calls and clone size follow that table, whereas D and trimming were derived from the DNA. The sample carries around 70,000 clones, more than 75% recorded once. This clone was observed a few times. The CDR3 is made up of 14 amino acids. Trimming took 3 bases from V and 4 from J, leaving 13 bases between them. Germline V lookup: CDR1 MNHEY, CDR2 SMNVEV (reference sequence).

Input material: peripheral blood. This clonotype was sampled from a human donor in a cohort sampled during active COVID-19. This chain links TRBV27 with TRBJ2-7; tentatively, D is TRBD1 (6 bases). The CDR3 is CASSFGQSIYEQYF. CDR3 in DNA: TGTGCCAGCAGTTTTGGACAGAGTATTTACGAGCAGTACTTC.